These T cell receptor beta chains were read from a single sample in a study of early T cells in non-severe SARS-CoV-2 infection. TCRdb analysed the 5' RACE reads with MiXCR anew, one entry per CDR3 protein. This sample yields more than 70,000 distinct CDR3 sequences, of which around 11% are seen a single time; 12% belongs to the top ten. The sample was whole blood, taken at baseline. These receptors all stem from an adult who was a healthcare worker with PCR-confirmed SARS-CoV-2 infection or an uninfected control (not recorded which). Each CDR3 is given with its conserved first and last residue. Each record gives: V gene, D gene, clone size, J gene, CDR3 DNA, CDR3 protein. A D gene is named only where the DNA matches it firmly. Clone size, where shown, is once, few, many, or a class for clones that have expanded.

V gene: TRBV1
D gene: -
clone size: -
J gene: TRBJ2-3
CDR3 DNA: TGCACCAGCAGCCCGAAAACTAGGACCACCGATAGAGATACGCAGTATTTT
CDR3 protein: CTSSPKTRTTDRDTQYF

V gene: TRBV19
D gene: TRBD1
clone size: few
J gene: TRBJ1-2
CDR3 DNA: TGTGCCAGTAGGACGACAGGGAAGAACTATGGCTACACCTTC
CDR3 protein: CASRTTGKNYGYTF

V gene: TRBV7-8
D gene: TRBD1
clone size: few
J gene: TRBJ2-7
CDR3 DNA: TGTGCCAGCAGCCAGTGGGACAGGTTCCCCTACGAGCAGTACTTC
CDR3 protein: CASSQWDRFPYEQYF

V gene: TRBV9
D gene: -
clone size: many
J gene: TRBJ2-3
CDR3 DNA: TGTGCCAGCAGTGACCCGTCCAGGGGTCATGGTCAGTCCTCGAGAGATACGCAGTATTTT
CDR3 protein: CASSDPSRGHGQSSRDTQYF

V gene: TRBV7-9
D gene: TRBD2
clone size: -
J gene: TRBJ2-3
CDR3 DNA: TGTGCCAGCAGCCACAGACTAGCGGGGAACACAGATACGCAGTATTTT
CDR3 protein: CASSHRLAGNTDTQYF

V gene: TRBV20-1
D gene: TRBD2
clone size: many
J gene: TRBJ2-2
CDR3 DNA: TGCAGTGCCAAGAGTAGCGGGGGAACCGGGGAGCTGTTTTTT
CDR3 protein: CSAKSSGGTGELFF

V gene: TRBV4-1
D gene: -
clone size: many
J gene: TRBJ2-5
CDR3 DNA: TGCGCCAGCAGCCCATCGTTGGGGCCGGGTCAAGAGACCCAGTACTTC
CDR3 protein: CASSPSLGPGQETQYF

V gene: TRBV29-1
D gene: -
clone size: few
J gene: TRBJ1-1
CDR3 DNA: TGCAGCGTTGTTGGTTCCCTAACGGCTTTCTTT
CDR3 protein: CSVVGSLTAFF

V gene: TRBV20-1
D gene: TRBD2
clone size: many
J gene: TRBJ2-5
CDR3 DNA: TGCAGTGCTAGAGGGGGGGGTAACCAAGAGACCCAGTACTTC
CDR3 protein: CSARGGGNQETQYF

V gene: TRBV28
D gene: TRBD2
clone size: -
J gene: TRBJ2-1
CDR3 DNA: TGTGCCAGCAGTTTGATTTCTAGCGGTAATGAGCAGTTCTTC
CDR3 protein: CASSLISSGNEQFF

V gene: TRBV3-1
D gene: -
clone size: few
J gene: TRBJ2-5
CDR3 DNA: TGTGCCAGCAGCCACCGACGAGGTGGAGGGGAGACCCAGTACTTC
CDR3 protein: CASSHRRGGGETQYF

V gene: TRBV7-9
D gene: -
clone size: -
J gene: TRBJ1-2
CDR3 DNA: TGTGCCAGCAGCTGGACAGACTATGGCTACACCTTC
CDR3 protein: CASSWTDYGYTF

V gene: TRBV28
D gene: -
clone size: few
J gene: TRBJ2-7
CDR3 DNA: TGTGCCAGCAGTCTACAGGGATCCCGGGTCGAAGAGCAGTACTTC
CDR3 protein: CASSLQGSRVEEQYF

V gene: TRBV11-1
D gene: -
clone size: -
J gene: TRBJ2-3
CDR3 DNA: TGTGCCAGCAGTAATAGCGGCACAGATACGCAGTATTTT
CDR3 protein: CASSNSGTDTQYF

V gene: TRBV6-2/TRBV6-3
D gene: TRBD1
clone size: -
J gene: TRBJ2-3
CDR3 DNA: TGTGCCAGCATTACCGGGACAGGCACAGATACGCAGTATTTT
CDR3 protein: CASITGTGTDTQYF

V gene: TRBV10-1
D gene: TRBD2
clone size: -
J gene: TRBJ2-7
CDR3 DNA: TGCGCCAGCAGTAGGACTAGCGGGCCCTACGAGCAGTACTTC
CDR3 protein: CASSRTSGPYEQYF

V gene: TRBV19
D gene: TRBD2
clone size: many
J gene: TRBJ2-1
CDR3 DNA: TGTGCCAGTAGTGCGGGACTACTTTCTGTGGATGAGCAGTTCTTC
CDR3 protein: CASSAGLLSVDEQFF